This TCR beta chain was documented in a study of cytomegalovirus exposure and HLA in healthy donors. As for the study in general: In a later analysis, it was reported that the 110 or so validation repertoires had been produced on the same platform as the roughly 700 repertoires belonging to the first cohort. Points from the study as a whole: Cytomegalovirus status was reportedly diagnosed by the classifier with high specificity and sensitivity.

This CDR3 is 13 amino acids long. Trimming left V 4 bases short and J 1 base short, with 7 bases between. Germline V gives CDR1 MGHDK, CDR2 SYGVNS. Comments on this clone: Antigen specificity is unknown.

The repertoire was sequenced with immunoSEQ multiplex PCR; TCRdb's copy has only in-frame clones and lacks some. The sample gives 110,000 to 150,000 clones, about 95% of which show up once; about 1.7% is in the top ten. The clonotype comes from a man younger than 35 in good health and CMV-seropositive. The chain couples TRBV25-1 to TRBJ1-2; D not certain. The sample comprised PBMCs. CDR3 sequence (DNA): TGTGCCAGCAGTGGCCGAGTTAACTATGGCTACACCTTC. As protein: CASSGRVNYGYTF.